A selection of T cell receptor beta chains follows, all from one sample in a study of CD8 T cells in ankylosing spondylitis. TCRdb reprocessed the 5' RACE reads with MiXCR, giving one entry per CDR3 protein. The sample shows roughly 42,000 distinct CDR3 sequences, approximately 2.6% of them seen only once. The sequenced sample consisted of blood, either unsorted or a sorted T cell fraction (not recorded which). The receptors here all came from a male donor with ankylosing spondylitis or in good health (not recorded which). Both conserved end residues are part of each CDR3. The D gene is left open where the match is weak. Clone sizes are given selectively: once, few, many, or a class where the clone is expanded.

j_call d_call cdr3_length clone_size v_call cdr3_aa cdr3_nt
TRBJ2-7 NA 16 many TRBV9 CASSVAPDRRYYEQYF TGTGCCAGCAGCGTAGCCCCCGACAGACGCTACTACGAGCAGTACTTC
TRBJ2-7 NA 14 many TRBV9 CASSAGTSTYEQYF TGTGCCAGCAGCGCCGGGACGTCCACCTACGAGCAGTACTTC
TRBJ2-7 TRBD1 14 many TRBV9 CASSTWTGGAEQYF TGTGCCAGCAGCACTTGGACAGGGGGCGCCGAGCAGTACTTC
TRBJ2-5 TRBD2 21 many TRBV9 CASSERPGLAGPLNHQETQYF TGTGCCAGCAGCGAGCGTCCGGGACTAGCGGGGCCATTGAACCACCAAGAGACCCAGTACTTC
TRBJ2-1 TRBD2 15 many TRBV9 CASSAGLVPGNEQFF TGTGCCAGCAGCGCCGGACTAGTCCCTGGGAATGAGCAGTTCTTC
TRBJ2-5 NA 12 many TRBV9 CASSSREETQYF TGTGCCAGCAGCTCCCGGGAAGAGACCCAGTACTTC
TRBJ2-1 NA 13 many TRBV9 CASSVPGQDEQFF TGTGCCAGCAGCGTTCCGGGACAAGATGAGCAGTTCTTC
TRBJ2-3 TRBD1 16 many TRBV9 CASSEGTGGSTDTQYF TGTGCCAGCAGCGAGGGGACAGGGGGTAGTACAGATACGCAGTATTTT
TRBJ1-2 NA 15 many TRBV9 CASSVGSEPNYGYTF TGTGCCAGCAGCGTAGGCTCAGAACCTAACTATGGCTACACCTTC
TRBJ2-2 TRBD1 17 many TRBV9 CASSVRSGQGASGELFF TGTGCCAGCAGCGTAAGATCGGGACAGGGGGCGTCCGGGGAGCTGTTTTTT
TRBJ1-1 NA 14 many TRBV9 CASSENSWNTEAFF TGTGCCAGCAGCGAAAACTCTTGGAACACTGAAGCTTTCTTT
TRBJ2-1 TRBD2 16 many TRBV9 CASSVGAGVSRNEQFF TGTGCCAGCAGCGTAGGGGCGGGAGTGAGTCGCAATGAGCAGTTCTTC
TRBJ2-3 NA 17 many TRBV9 CASSGTVGTRGTDTQYF TGTGCCAGCAGCGGGACGGTAGGGACAAGGGGGACAGATACGCAGTATTTT
TRBJ1-2 NA 11 many TRBV9 CASSPRGGYTF TGTGCCAGCAGCCCGAGAGGGGGCTACACCTTC
TRBJ2-5 TRBD2 14 many TRBV9 CASSPGTREETQYF TGTGCCAGCAGCCCAGGGACTAGAGAAGAGACCCAGTACTTC
TRBJ2-3 NA 16 many TRBV9 CASSVLGGSGTDTQYF TGTGCCAGCAGCGTATTGGGGGGCTCGGGCACAGATACGCAGTATTTT
TRBJ2-3 NA 12 many TRBV9 CASSALADTQYF TGTGCCAGCAGCGCCCTTGCAGATACGCAGTATTTT
TRBJ2-5 NA 13 NA TRBV9 CASSEAAGETQYF TGTGCCAGCAGCGAGGCCGCGGGGGAGACCCAGTACTTC
TRBJ1-1 NA 17 many TRBV21-1 CASSAQKGGGQNTEAFF TGTGCCAGCAGCGCCCAAAAAGGGGGTGGACAGAACACTGAAGCTTTCTTT
TRBJ2-2 NA 15 many TRBV9 CASSVVRGKTGELFF TGTGCCAGCAGCGTAGTAAGGGGGAAGACCGGGGAGCTGTTTTTT
TRBJ2-1 TRBD2 14 many TRBV9 CASSVLAGVSEQFF TGTGCCAGCAGCGTACTAGCGGGAGTTTCTGAGCAGTTCTTC
TRBJ2-2 TRBD2 16 many TRBV9 CASSVVAGGNTGELFF TGTGCCAGCAGCGTAGTAGCGGGAGGGAACACCGGGGAGCTGTTTTTT
TRBJ1-2 NA 13 many TRBV9 CASSVEAGDGYTF TGTGCCAGCAGCGTAGAGGCAGGGGATGGCTACACCTTC
TRBJ1-6 NA 13 many TRBV9 CASSKTSGSPLHF TGTGCCAGCAGCAAGACCAGCGGTTCACCCCTCCACTTT
TRBJ2-5 TRBD2 17 few TRBV9 CASSLTHGLAAQETQYF TGTGCCAGCAGCCTGACACATGGGCTAGCGGCCCAAGAGACCCAGTACTTC
TRBJ2-7 TRBD1 16 many TRBV9 CASSVAQGTGFYEQYF TGTGCCAGCAGCGTAGCTCAGGGGACAGGGTTCTACGAGCAGTACTTC
TRBJ2-2 NA 16 many TRBV9 CASSVEPRIRTGELFF TGTGCCAGCAGCGTAGAACCGAGGATTAGGACCGGGGAGCTGTTTTTT
TRBJ2-5 NA 15 many TRBV9 CASSVAPSGQETQYF TGTGCCAGCAGCGTAGCGCCCAGCGGCCAAGAGACCCAGTACTTC
TRBJ2-1 TRBD2 14 many TRBV9 CASSVAGGPSEQFF TGTGCCAGCAGCGTAGCGGGAGGGCCGAGTGAGCAGTTCTTC
TRBJ2-2 NA 15 many TRBV9 CASSVEMGRSGELFF TGTGCCAGCAGCGTAGAGATGGGACGGTCCGGGGAGCTGTTTTTT
TRBJ1-5 NA 15 many TRBV21-1 CASSKALWTRQPQHF TGTGCCAGCAGCAAAGCGCTCTGGACCAGGCAGCCCCAGCATTTT